The present T cell receptor (beta chain) was sequenced within a study of blood T cell repertoires in COVID-19. The CDR3 has 13 residues. V was cut by 1 base and J by 5 bases, with 8 bases left in between. CDR1 is LNHNV, CDR2 YYDKDF, per germline (reference sequence). Here immunoSEQ multiplex PCR was the method, and the copy in TCRdb shows in-frame clones only, minus some. The repertoire has fewer than 45,000 clones, 90% of them found once; the top ten carry around two fifths. The sample was peripheral blood. The TCR comes from a man aged 55-75 years with active or convalescent COVID-19. The chain combines TRBV15 with TRBJ2-5; D is uncertain. The CDR3 nucleotides are TGTGCCACCAGCAGAGGGCGGAAGGAGACCCAGTACTTC. Its translation: CATSRGRKETQYF.